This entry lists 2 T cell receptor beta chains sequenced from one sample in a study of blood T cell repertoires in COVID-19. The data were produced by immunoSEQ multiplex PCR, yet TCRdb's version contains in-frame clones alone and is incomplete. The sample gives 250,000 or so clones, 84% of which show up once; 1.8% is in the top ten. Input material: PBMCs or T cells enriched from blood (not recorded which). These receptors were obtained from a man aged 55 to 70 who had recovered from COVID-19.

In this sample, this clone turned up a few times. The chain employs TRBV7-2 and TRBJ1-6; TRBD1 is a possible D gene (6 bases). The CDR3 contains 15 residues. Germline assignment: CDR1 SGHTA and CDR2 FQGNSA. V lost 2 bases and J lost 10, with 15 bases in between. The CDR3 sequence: CASSLTGQTGSPLHF. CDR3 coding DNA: TGTGCCAGCAGCTTAACCGGACAGACGGGATCACCCCTCCACTTT.

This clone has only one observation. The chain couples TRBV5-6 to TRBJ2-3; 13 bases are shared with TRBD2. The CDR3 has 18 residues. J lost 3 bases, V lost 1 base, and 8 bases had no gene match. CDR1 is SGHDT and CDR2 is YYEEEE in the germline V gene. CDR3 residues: CASSLILAGGPPTDTQYF. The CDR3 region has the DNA TGTGCCAGCAGCTTGATACTAGCGGGGGGGCCTCCGACAGATACGCAGTATTTT.